This TCR beta chain was recorded in a study of radiation and T cells in renal cell carcinoma. Here immunoSEQ multiplex PCR was the method, and the copy in TCRdb shows in-frame clones only, minus some. The table lists about 120,000 clones, 65% to 85% of them singletons. Looked up from germline, CDR1 is SGHVS and CDR2 is FQNEAQ. Unmatched junction bases numbered 14, after V lost 6 bases and J lost 7 bases. The length of the CDR3 is 16 residues. Regarding the study as a whole: Top tumor clonotypes rose in blood 2 weeks post-radiation, then contracted. No pretreatment tumor biopsies were available for baseline clonotypes.

A word on this clone: Its antigen is unknown.

Time point of the sample: blood 2 weeks post-SBRT. Treatment noted: 15 Gy SBRT to primary tumor, nephrectomy 4 weeks later. Serial blood draws occurred at baseline and 2 and 4 weeks post-SBRT. V usage is TRBV7-8 and J usage is TRBJ2-1; 8 bases line up with TRBD2. Sample: blood, taken from a patient whose treatment included radiotherapy and nephrectomy. The source is a man between 50 and 59 years old with renal cell carcinoma. Written as DNA, the CDR3 is TGTGCCAGCAGATTGGGGATTAGCGGGATGAGGAATGAGCAGTTCTTC. Protein product: CASRLGISGMRNEQFF.